This T cell receptor beta chain was captured by sequencing in a study of cytomegalovirus exposure and HLA in healthy donors. General study points: In a later analysis, V- and J-gene trimming of beta chains associated with a DCLRE1C missense variant, replicated independently.

60 Vbeta and 13 Jbeta primers were used in PCR. Libraries were prepared by immunoSEQ multiplex PCR; TCRdb keeps only in-frame clonotypes and omits some of them. Seen here are approximately 170,000 clones, roughly four fifths observed once, and the top ten hold over 0.95%. The V end was cut by 0 bases, the J end by 5 bases, with 17 bases between. Germline CDR1 LGHNA, CDR2 YNFKEQ. The CDR3 is made up of 17 amino acids. With respect to this clone: Its target is unknown.

The sequenced sample was PBMCs. V is TRBV4-2 and J is TRBJ2-1; D might be TRBD1 (6 bases). The receptor was isolated from a woman in her forties in good health and CMV-seronegative. The CDR3 DNA follows: TGTGCCAGCAGCCAAGAATTGTCAAGAGGGGGAAACAATGAGCAGTTCTTC. Its protein product is CASSQELSRGGNNEQFF.